One and the same sample provided the 24 T cell receptor beta chains below, sequenced in a study of T cells expressing NK-cell markers (dated by TCRdb to 2019 to 2021). Libraries were built with 5' RACE. The listed sequencing device is Illumina HiSeq 2000. After reprocessing by TCRdb, each CDR3 protein sequence is one entry, and no DNA is given. The table for this sample lists fewer than 40,000 distinct CDR3 sequences. The ten most abundant clones make up over 50% of the sample. The sequencing input was blood T cells: a sorted CD56 or NKG2C T cell subset, CD4+ or CD8+ T cells, or bulk PBMC T cells (not recorded which). These receptors were taken from a woman aged 18 to 69 in good health.

V gene TRBV7-8 combines with J gene TRBJ2-7. Germline assignment: CDR1 SGHVS and CDR2 FQNEAQ. The CDR3 length is 13 residues. The CDR3 sequence is CASSSAAVEEQYF.

The chain combines TRBV9 with TRBJ2-1. CDR1 and CDR2 (germline): SGDLS, YYNGEE. The CDR3 is made up of 15 amino acids. CDR3 residues: CASSVAGQPYNEQFF.

This sequence joins TRBV4-2 and TRBJ2-2; lacking DNA, the TRBD1 call made by TCRdb goes unchecked. Looked up from germline, CDR1 is LGHNA and CDR2 is YNFKEQ. CDR3 size: 15 residues. The CDR3 here is CASSQGQGDPGELFF.

V gene TRBV4-1 combines with J gene TRBJ2-1; TCRdb outputs TRBD2, but without DNA this stays unchecked. CDR3 length: 17 amino acids. CDR1 and CDR2 (germline): MGHRA, YSYEKL. CDR3: CASSQEPSGGSYNEQFF.

The chain has TRBV30 and TRBJ2-2; TCRdb returns TRBD1, unconfirmable since there is no DNA. Per germline, CDR1 GTSNPN and CDR2 SVGIG (reference sequence). The CDR3 is 14 residues long. CDR3 in amino acids: CAWSPGGYTGELFF. Based on the CDR3 plus reference TRBV30 and TRBJ2-2, the full variable domain is SQTIHQWPATLVQPVGSPLSLECTVEGTSNPNLYWYRQAAGRGLQLLFYSVGIGQISSEVPQNLSASRPQDRQFILSSKKLLLSDSGFYLCAWSPGGYTGELFFGEGSRLTVL.

J is TRBJ2-1 and V is TRBV29-1; TCRdb returns TRBD1, unconfirmable since there is no DNA. CDR3 size: 16 residues. Germline CDR1 SQVTM, CDR2 ANQGSEA. The CDR3 region is CSVERGRGKEWNEQFF.

The V gene is TRBV20-1, the J gene TRBJ2-7; TCRdb gives TRBD1 as the D gene, but with no DNA this cannot be confirmed. The germline gives CDR1 DFQATT, CDR2 SNEGSKA (reference sequence). The CDR3 length is 17 residues. The CDR3 sequence: CSARDRGEESGTYEQYF.

The gene calls are TRBV12-3 or TRBV12-4 and TRBJ2-3; TCRdb gives TRBD2 as the D gene, but with no DNA this cannot be confirmed. The CDR3 has 16 residues. The CDR3: CASSLGFLAGGDTQYF.

The V call is TRBV5-1, the J call TRBJ2-2; the TCRdb D gene call, TRBD1, has no DNA to confirm it. Germline V gene lookup returns CDR1 SGHRS and CDR2 YFSETQ. The CDR3 length is 16 residues. The CDR3 is CASSLDEGAPTGELFF.

V usage is TRBV29-1 and J usage is TRBJ2-7; as DNA is missing, the TRBD1 call by TCRdb cannot be tested. Germline loops: CDR1 SQVTM, CDR2 ANQGSEA. CDR3 size: 13 residues. The CDR3 loop is CSVEGQRSYEQYF.

This chain joins TRBV4-1 and TRBJ2-5; TCRdb indicates TRBD2, and absent DNA this call remains unverified. The CDR3 runs to 14 residues. Looked up from germline, CDR1 is MGHRA and CDR2 is YSYEKL. The CDR3 sequence is CASSQAGGPETQYF.

The chain links TRBV6-2 or TRBV6-3 to TRBJ2-7. The germline CDR1 and CDR2 sequences are MNHEY and SVGEGT. This CDR3 has 12 residues. The CDR3 reads CASRISSYEQYF.

The CDR3 sequence is CASSLGTWEAETQYF. The J gene is TRBJ2-5, the V gene TRBV13; lacking DNA, the TRBD2 call made by TCRdb goes unchecked. Germline V lookup: CDR1 PRHDT, CDR2 FYEKMQ (reference sequence). This CDR3 region has 15 residues. The full variable domain, with the rest looked up from reference TRBV13 and TRBJ2-5, is AAGVIQSPRHLIKEKRETATLKCYPIPRHDTVYWYQQGPGQDPQFLISFYEKMQSDKGSIPDRFSAQQFSDYHSELNMSSLELGDSALYFCASSLGTWEAETQYFGPGTRLLVL.

The chain joins TRBV5-1 to TRBJ2-7; TCRdb designates TRBD2, a call that cannot be tested without DNA. The length of the CDR3 is 15 residues. Germline values: CDR1 SGHRS, CDR2 YFSETQ. This chain's CDR3 is CASSLGPGTPLEQYF.

This sequence joins TRBV6-1 and TRBJ2-1; TCRdb proposes TRBD1, but this gene call is untestable without DNA. CDR1 is MNHNS, CDR2 SASEGT, per germline. This CDR3 comprises 15 residues. This CDR3 reads CASSPKGAEYNEQFF.

This sequence joins TRBV27 and TRBJ1-5; TCRdb's D gene call, TRBD1, goes unchecked for lack of DNA. Per the germline V gene, CDR1 is MNHEY and CDR2 is SMNVEV (reference sequence). The length of the CDR3 is 16 residues. CDR3 region: CASRRGVGVENQPQHF.

V gene TRBV18 combines with J gene TRBJ2-1. Looked up from germline, CDR1 is KGHSH and CDR2 is LQKENI. The CDR3 has 16 residues. The CDR3 here is CASSPPFGALYNEQFF.

The chain couples TRBV27 to TRBJ2-3; TCRdb's assignment of TRBD2 cannot be checked, as there is no DNA. Germline V gives CDR1 MNHEY, CDR2 SMNVEV (reference sequence). The CDR3 spans 16 residues. CDR3 residues: CASREVSGSGTDTQYF.

The CDR3 sequence is CASRGGLTGTTDTQYF. The gene calls are TRBV27 and TRBJ2-3; checking the TCRdb D call of TRBD2 is not possible without DNA. This CDR3 contains 16 residues. Per the germline V gene, CDR1 is MNHEY and CDR2 is SMNVEV (reference sequence).

The chain has TRBV20-1 and TRBJ1-5. Germline V CDR1 and CDR2: DFQATT, SNEGSKA (reference sequence). The CDR3 covers 14 residues. CDR3 amino acids: CSARAHQEFQPQHF.

The V and J genes are TRBV11-2 and TRBJ2-4; TCRdb's D gene call, TRBD1, goes unchecked for lack of DNA. The CDR3 has 15 amino acids. Germline CDR1 reads SGHAT; CDR2 reads FQNNGV. The CDR3 here is CASSYKFGPGNIQYF.

The chain combines TRBV7-9 with TRBJ2-5; checking the TCRdb D call of TRBD2 is not possible without DNA. The CDR3 contains 13 residues. Germline loops: CDR1 SEHNR, CDR2 FQNEAQ (reference sequence). CDR3 loop: CASSGLEGETQYF. The variable domain in full, with the rest retrieved from reference TRBV7-9 and TRBJ2-5, is DTGVSQNPRHKITKRGQNVTFRCDPISEHNRLYWYRQTLGQGPEFLTYFQNEAQLEKSRLLSDRFSAERPKGSFSTLEIQRTEQGDSAMYLCASSGLEGETQYFGPGTRLLVL.

This chain connects TRBV7-3 to TRBJ2-5; absent DNA, TCRdb's TRBD1 call cannot be checked. Germline lookup yields CDR1 SGHTA and CDR2 FQGTGA. This CDR3 has 13 amino acids. CDR3 region: CASSLWDSETQYF.

The CDR3 sequence: CASSVGVGGLYNEQFF. The V and J genes are TRBV9 and TRBJ2-1; TCRdb proposes TRBD1, but this gene call is untestable without DNA. The CDR3 spans 16 residues. Germline CDR1 reads SGDLS; CDR2 reads YYNGEE.